Presented here are 8 T cell receptor beta chains from one specimen sequenced in a study of T-cell memory formation after mild COVID-19. MiXCR was run by TCRdb on the 5' RACE reads, yielding one entry per CDR3 protein. The sample lists about 470,000 distinct CDR3 sequences; roughly 25% were seen once. The sequenced material came from PBMCs or a T cell subset sorted from them (not recorded which). The receptors stem from an adult woman who had mild COVID-19 (a few samples of this study predate the infection). Cell type and time point are not known.

This clonotype turned up a few times. The chain combines TRBV7-2 with TRBJ1-5, with D maybe TRBD1 (6 bases). The CDR3 has 16 amino acids. Trimming pared 5 bases from V and 6 bases from J, leaving 20 bases between. Germline CDR1 is SGHTA and CDR2 is FQGNSA. CDR3 region: CASSPYDTRTVQPQHF. DNA of the CDR3: TGTGCCAGCAGCCCATATGACACCAGGACAGTTCAGCCCCAGCATTTT.

The chain has TRBV20-1 and TRBJ2-5; 10 nucleotides agree with TRBD2. This CDR3 has 14 amino acids. CDR1 DFQATT and CDR2 SNEGSKA come from the germline V gene (reference sequence). As DNA, the CDR3 is TGCAGCGGGGGGCAGCGGGAGGGACCCGAGACCCAGTACTTC. Translation: CSGGQREGPETQYF.

The chain links TRBV30 to TRBJ2-1; 8 bases fit TRBD2. Per germline, CDR1 GTSNPN and CDR2 SVGIG (reference sequence). J gave up 8 bases and V 0 bases, and 6 bases lay outside the gene matches. This CDR3 region has 14 residues. In DNA form, the CDR3 reads TGTGCCTGGAGTGTACACGGGGGGGCTGATGAGCAGTTCTTC. Residues: CAWSVHGGADEQFF.

V usage is TRBV24-1 and J usage is TRBJ1-5; TRBD1 aligns across 11 bases. Per germline, CDR1 KGHDR and CDR2 SFDVKD. The CDR3 is 16 amino acids. The junction had 4 bases not matched to a gene; V was cut back by 3 bases and J by 4 bases. DNA of the CDR3: TGTGCCACCAGTGATCGGACAGGGGGCACGAATCAGCCCCAGCATTTT. This codes for CATSDRTGGTNQPQHF.

This clonotype has more than one count but fewer than ten. The chain is built from TRBV2 and TRBJ2-1, with 8 bases fitting TRBD2. There are 16 residues in the CDR3. The J segment lost 3 bases and the V segment lost 10 bases, leaving 14 bases of the junction unmatched. CDR1 and CDR2 (germline): SNHLY, FYNNEI. The CDR3 region has the DNA TGTGCCACCAGGACCCCTCTACTAGCGGACTACAATGAGCAGTTCTTC. Residues: CATRTPLLADYNEQFF.

This clonotype appeared a few times. The V gene is TRBV5-1, the J gene TRBJ1-1; a weak D match, TRBD1 (5 bases). Looked up from germline, CDR1 is SGHRS and CDR2 is YFSETQ. The CDR3 extends over 13 amino acids. V lost 5 bases to trimming and J lost 4 bases, with 12 bases between them. CDR3 in amino acids: CASRWGDGTEAFF. The CDR3 DNA sequence: TGCGCCAGCAGGTGGGGGGACGGCACTGAAGCTTTCTTT.

This clonotype was detected a few times. The chain uses TRBV7-2 and TRBJ2-1, with 9 bases identical to TRBD1. CDR1 and CDR2 from the germline V gene are SGHTA and FQGNSA. This CDR3 contains 15 residues. With V trimmed by 2 bases and J by 6 bases, 5 bases remained unmatched. The CDR3 DNA reads TGTGCCAGCAGCTTATCTTGGGACAGGGCCAATGAGCAGTTCTTC. Amino acid sequence: CASSLSWDRANEQFF.

The V gene is TRBV3-1, the J gene TRBJ2-1; 11 positions match TRBD2. V gave up 4 bases and J gave up 6 bases; unmatched junction bases: 8. Germline V gene lookup returns CDR1 LGHDT and CDR2 YNNKEL (reference sequence). The CDR3 has 16 residues. CDR3 amino acids: CASSRYRLAGSNEQFF. CDR3 nucleotide sequence: TGTGCCAGCAGCCGATACCGACTAGCGGGGAGCAATGAGCAGTTCTTC.